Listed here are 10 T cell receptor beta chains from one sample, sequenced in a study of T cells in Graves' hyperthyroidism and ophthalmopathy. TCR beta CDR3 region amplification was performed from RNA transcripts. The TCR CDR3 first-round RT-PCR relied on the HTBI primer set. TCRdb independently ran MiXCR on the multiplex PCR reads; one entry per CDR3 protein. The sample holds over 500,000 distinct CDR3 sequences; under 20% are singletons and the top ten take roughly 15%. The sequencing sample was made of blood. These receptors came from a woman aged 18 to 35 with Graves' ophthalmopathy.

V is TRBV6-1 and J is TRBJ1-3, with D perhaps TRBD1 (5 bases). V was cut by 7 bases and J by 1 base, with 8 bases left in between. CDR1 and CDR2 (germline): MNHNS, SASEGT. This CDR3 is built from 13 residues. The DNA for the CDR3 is TGTGCCAGCACGGCAGGGTCTGGAAACACCATATATTTT. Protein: CASTAGSGNTIYF.

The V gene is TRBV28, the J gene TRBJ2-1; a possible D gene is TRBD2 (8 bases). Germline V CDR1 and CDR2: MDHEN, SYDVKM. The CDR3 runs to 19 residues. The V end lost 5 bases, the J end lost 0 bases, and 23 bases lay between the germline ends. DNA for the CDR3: TGTGCCAGCAGTACCTGGACAGGAGAAAGCGGGAGCTCCTACAATGAGCAGTTCTTC. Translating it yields CASSTWTGESGSSYNEQFF.

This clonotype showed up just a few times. In DNA, the CDR3 is TGTGCCAGCAGTGGAAACACCATATATTTT. It yields the protein CASSGNTIYF. The gene calls are TRBV28 and TRBJ1-3; no definite D call. From germline, CDR1 is MDHEN and CDR2 SYDVKM. V was clipped by 5 bases and J by 4 bases, with 0 bases between them. The CDR3 covers 10 residues.

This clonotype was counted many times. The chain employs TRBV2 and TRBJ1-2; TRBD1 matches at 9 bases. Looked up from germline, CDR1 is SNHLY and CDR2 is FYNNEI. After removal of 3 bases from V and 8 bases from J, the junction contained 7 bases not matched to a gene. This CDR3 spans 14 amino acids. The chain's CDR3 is CASSDLGTGLGYTF. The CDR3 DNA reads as TGTGCCAGCAGTGATCTCGGGACAGGGTTGGGCTACACCTTC.

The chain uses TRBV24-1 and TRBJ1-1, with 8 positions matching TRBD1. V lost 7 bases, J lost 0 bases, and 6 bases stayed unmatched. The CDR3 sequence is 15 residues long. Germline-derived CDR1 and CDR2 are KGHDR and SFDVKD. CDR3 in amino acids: CATRGTGGVNTEAFF. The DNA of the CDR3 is TGTGCCACCAGAGGAACAGGGGGAGTGAACACTGAAGCTTTCTTT.

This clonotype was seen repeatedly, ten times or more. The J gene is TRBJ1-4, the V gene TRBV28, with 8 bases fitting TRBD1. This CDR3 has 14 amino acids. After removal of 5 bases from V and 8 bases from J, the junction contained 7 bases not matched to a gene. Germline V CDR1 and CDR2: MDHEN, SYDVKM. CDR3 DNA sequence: TGTGCCAGCAGTGTGACAGGGGATCGGGAAAAACTGTTTTTT. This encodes CASSVTGDREKLFF.

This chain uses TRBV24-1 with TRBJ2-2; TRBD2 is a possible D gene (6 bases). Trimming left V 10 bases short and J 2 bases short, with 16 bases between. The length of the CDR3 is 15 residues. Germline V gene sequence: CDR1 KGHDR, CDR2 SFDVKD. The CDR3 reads CATSPRDFNTGELFF. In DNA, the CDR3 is TGTGCCACTAGCCCCAGGGACTTTAACACCGGGGAGCTGTTTTTT.

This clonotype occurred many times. The CDR3 DNA reads as TGTGCCAGCAGCTTAGCACAGGGGGCTGAAGCTTTCTTT. As protein: CASSLAQGAEAFF. The chain combines TRBV7-2 with TRBJ1-1; 8 nucleotides align to TRBD1. This CDR3 region has 13 residues. Germline CDR1 reads SGHTA; CDR2 reads FQGNSA. V dropped 0 bases and J dropped 6; count of bases not matched to a gene: 0.

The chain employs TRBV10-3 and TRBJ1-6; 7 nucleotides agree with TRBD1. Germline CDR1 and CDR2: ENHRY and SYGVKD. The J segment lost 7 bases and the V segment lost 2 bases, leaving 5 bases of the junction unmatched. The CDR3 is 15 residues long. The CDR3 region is CAISETGVENSPLHF. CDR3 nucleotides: TGTGCCATCAGTGAGACAGGGGTAGAGAATTCACCCCTCCACTTT.

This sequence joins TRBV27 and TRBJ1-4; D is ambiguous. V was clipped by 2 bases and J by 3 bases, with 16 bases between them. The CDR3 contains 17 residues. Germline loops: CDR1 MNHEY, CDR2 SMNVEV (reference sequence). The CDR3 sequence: CASSLGGASRANEKLFF. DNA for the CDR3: TGTGCCAGCAGTTTAGGTGGTGCCTCGAGGGCTAATGAAAAACTGTTTTTT.